This TCR beta chain is drawn from a study of T cells in Graves' hyperthyroidism and ophthalmopathy. The CDR3 extends over 12 amino acids. CDR1 and CDR2 (germline): SGHDT, YYEEEE. V dropped 4 bases and J dropped 7 bases, with 10 bases sitting between them. Template material for amplifying TCR beta CDR3 regions consisted of RNA transcripts. The HTBI set primed first-round TCR CDR3 RT-PCR. TCRdb re-analysed the multiplex PCR reads in MiXCR, keeping a single row per CDR3 protein. The sample has tens of thousands of distinct CDR3 sequences; roughly 49% are singletons. There are many counts of this clonotype.

The rearrangement joins TRBV5-6 to TRBJ2-3, with D hard to call. The TCR was taken from a woman aged 30 to 39 with Graves' ophthalmopathy. The source material was blood. CDR3 in DNA: TGTGCCAGCAGCCCGCTAGGGAATACGCAGTATTTT. It codes for CASSPLGNTQYF. Variable domain in full (rest from reference TRBV5-6 and TRBJ2-3): DAGVTQSPTHLIKTRGQQVTLRCSPKSGHDTVSWYQQALGQGPQFIFQYYEEEERQRGNFPDRFSGHQFPNYSSELNVNALLLGDSALYLCASSPLGNTQYFGPGTRLTVL.